This T cell receptor (beta chain) comes out of a study of Ad26.COV2.S vaccination and SARS-CoV-2 variants. Looked up from germline, CDR1 is WSHSY and CDR2 is SAAADI. The CDR3 length is 15 residues. With 3 bases removed from V and 5 bases from J, the gap between germline ends came to 16 bases. Notes on the study in general: Recipients given vaccine exceeded placebo recipients in spike-specific TCR breadth. For non-spike TCRs, breadth in vaccine recipients resembled that in placebo recipients.

The method was immunoSEQ multiplex PCR; TCRdb's version includes in-frame clones alone and lacks a portion of them. Of about 140,000 clones detected, about nine tenths appear once; the ten largest clones hold 5%. About this clone itself: Its antigen is not known.

The sequence derives from a human donor who had recovered from COVID-19. The input for sequencing was peripheral blood, taken after recovery from COVID-19. The V and J genes are TRBV10-2 and TRBJ1-1; D may be TRBD1 (5 bases). The CDR3 sequence is CASSDIGTRVTEAFF. The DNA of the CDR3 is TGCGCCAGCAGTGACATCGGGACCCGGGTTACTGAAGCTTTCTTT.